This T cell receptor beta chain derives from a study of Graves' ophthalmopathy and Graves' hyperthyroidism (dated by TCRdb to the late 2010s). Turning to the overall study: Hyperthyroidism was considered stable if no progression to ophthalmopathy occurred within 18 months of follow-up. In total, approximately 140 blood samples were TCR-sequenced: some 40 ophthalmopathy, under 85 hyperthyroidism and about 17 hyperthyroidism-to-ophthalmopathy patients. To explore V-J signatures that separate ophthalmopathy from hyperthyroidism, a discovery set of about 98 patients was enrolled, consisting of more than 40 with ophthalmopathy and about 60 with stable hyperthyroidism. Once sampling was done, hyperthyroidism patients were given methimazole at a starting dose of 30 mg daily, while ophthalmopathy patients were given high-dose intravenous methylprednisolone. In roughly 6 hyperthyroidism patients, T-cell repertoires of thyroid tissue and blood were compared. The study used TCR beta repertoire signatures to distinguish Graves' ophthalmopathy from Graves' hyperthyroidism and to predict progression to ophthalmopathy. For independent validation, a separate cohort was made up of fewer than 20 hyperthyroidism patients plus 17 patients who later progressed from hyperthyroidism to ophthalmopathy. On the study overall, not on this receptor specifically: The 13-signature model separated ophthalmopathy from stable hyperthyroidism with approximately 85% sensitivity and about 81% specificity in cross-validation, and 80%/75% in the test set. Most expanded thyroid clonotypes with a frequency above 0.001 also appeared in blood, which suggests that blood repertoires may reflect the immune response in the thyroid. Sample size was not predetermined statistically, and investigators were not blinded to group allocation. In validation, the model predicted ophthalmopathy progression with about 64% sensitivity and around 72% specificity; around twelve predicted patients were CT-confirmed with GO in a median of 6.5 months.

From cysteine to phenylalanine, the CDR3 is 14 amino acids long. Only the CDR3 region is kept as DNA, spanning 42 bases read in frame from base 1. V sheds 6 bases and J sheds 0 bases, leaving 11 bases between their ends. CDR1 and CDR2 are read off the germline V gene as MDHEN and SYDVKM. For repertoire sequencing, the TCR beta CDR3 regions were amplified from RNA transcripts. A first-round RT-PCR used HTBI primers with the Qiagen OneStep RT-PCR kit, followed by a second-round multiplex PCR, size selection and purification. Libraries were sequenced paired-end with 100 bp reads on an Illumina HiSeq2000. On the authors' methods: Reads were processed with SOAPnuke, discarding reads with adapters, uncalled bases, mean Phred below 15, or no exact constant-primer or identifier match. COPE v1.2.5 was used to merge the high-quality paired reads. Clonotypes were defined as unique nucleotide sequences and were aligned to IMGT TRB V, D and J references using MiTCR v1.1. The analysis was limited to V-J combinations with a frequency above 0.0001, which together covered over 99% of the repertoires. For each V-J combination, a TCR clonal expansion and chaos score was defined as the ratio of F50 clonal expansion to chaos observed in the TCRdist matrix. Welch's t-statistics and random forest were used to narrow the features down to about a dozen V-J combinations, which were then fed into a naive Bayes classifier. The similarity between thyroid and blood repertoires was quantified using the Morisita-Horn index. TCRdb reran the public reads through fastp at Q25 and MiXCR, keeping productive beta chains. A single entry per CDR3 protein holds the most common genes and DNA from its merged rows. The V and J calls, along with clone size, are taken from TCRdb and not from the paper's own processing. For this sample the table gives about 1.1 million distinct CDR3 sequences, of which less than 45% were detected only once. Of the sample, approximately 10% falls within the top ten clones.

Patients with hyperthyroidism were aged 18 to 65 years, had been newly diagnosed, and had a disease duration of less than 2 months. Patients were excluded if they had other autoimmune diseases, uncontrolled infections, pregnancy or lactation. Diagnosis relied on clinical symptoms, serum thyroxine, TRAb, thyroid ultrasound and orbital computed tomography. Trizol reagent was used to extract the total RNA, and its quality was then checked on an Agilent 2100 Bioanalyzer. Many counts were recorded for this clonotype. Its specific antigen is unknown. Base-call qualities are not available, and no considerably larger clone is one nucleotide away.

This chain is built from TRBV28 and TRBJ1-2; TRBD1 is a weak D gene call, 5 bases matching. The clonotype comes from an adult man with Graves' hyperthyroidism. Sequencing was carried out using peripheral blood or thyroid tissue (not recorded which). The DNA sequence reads TGTGCCAGCAGCCCCTCGACAGCTAACTATGGCTACACCTTC. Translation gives CASSPSTANYGYTF.